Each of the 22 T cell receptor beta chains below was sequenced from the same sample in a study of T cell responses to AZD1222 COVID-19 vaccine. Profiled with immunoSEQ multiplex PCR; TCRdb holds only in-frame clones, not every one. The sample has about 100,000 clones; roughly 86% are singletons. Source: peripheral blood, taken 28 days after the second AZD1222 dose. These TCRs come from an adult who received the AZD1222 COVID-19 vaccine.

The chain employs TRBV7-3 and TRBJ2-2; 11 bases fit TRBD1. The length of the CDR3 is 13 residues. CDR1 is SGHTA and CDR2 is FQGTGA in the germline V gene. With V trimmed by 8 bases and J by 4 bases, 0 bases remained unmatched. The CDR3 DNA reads TGTGCCAGCGGGACAGGGGGCACCGGGGAGCTGTTTTTT. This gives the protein CASGTGGTGELFF.

CDR3 DNA sequence: TGTGCCAGCAGCGTAGGGCGGGGGATCACCGGGGAGCTGTTTTTT. Translation gives CASSVGRGITGELFF. V usage is TRBV9 and J usage is TRBJ2-2; 7 nucleotides align to TRBD2. The CDR3 loop spans 15 amino acids. The germline gives CDR1 SGDLS, CDR2 YYNGEE. The V and J ends lost 0 bases and 4 bases, in that order; junction bases with no gene match: 3.

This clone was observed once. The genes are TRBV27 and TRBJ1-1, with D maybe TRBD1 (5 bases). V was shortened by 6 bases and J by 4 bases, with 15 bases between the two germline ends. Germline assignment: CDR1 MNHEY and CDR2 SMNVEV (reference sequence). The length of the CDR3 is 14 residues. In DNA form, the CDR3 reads TGTGCCAGCAGCCCCAGGGATTGGGGCACTGAAGCTTTCTTT. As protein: CASSPRDWGTEAFF.

Written as DNA, the CDR3 is TGTGCCAGTAGCCTATTAGCCGGCGGGGAGCTGTTTTTT. Translation gives CASSLLAGGELFF. This chain uses TRBV19 with TRBJ2-2; D is unresolved. The CDR3 extends over 13 amino acids. In germline, CDR1 is LNHDA, CDR2 SQIVND (reference sequence). V was clipped by 6 bases and J by 7 bases, with 12 bases between them.

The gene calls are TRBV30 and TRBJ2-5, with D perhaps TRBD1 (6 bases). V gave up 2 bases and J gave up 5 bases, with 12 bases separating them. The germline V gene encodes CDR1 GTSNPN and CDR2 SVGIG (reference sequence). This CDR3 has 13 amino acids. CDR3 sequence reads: CAWSLQGGETQYF. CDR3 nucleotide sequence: TGTGCCTGGAGTCTACAGGGTGGGGAGACCCAGTACTTC.

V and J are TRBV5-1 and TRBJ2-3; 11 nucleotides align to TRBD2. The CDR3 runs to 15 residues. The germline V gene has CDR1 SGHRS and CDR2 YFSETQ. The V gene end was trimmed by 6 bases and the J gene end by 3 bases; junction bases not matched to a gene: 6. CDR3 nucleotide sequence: TGCGCCAGCACCCCTACTAGCGGGGGAACAGATACGCAGTATTTT. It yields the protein CASTPTSGGTDTQYF.

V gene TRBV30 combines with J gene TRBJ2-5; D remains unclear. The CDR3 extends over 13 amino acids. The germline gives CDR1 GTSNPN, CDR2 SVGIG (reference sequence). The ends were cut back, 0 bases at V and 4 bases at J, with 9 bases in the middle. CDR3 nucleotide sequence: TGTGCCTGGAGTGTAAGGGTACGAGAGACCCAGTACTTC. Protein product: CAWSVRVRETQYF.

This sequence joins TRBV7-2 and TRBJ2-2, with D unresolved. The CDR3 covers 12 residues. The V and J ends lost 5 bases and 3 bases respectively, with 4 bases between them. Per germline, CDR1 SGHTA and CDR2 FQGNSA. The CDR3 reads CASSPYTGELFF. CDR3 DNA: TGTGCCAGCAGCCCGTACACCGGGGAGCTGTTTTTT.

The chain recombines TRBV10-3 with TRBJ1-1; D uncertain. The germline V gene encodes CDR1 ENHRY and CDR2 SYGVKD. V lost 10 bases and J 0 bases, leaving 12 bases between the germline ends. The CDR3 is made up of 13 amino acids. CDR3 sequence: CATQVTVNTEAFF. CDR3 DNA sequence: TGTGCCACCCAGGTGACGGTGAACACTGAAGCTTTCTTT.

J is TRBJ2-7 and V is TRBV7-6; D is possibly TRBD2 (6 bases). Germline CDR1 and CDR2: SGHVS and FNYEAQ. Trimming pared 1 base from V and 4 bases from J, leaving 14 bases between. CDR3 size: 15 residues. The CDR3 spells CASSLGRDSFYEQYF. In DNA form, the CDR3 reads TGTGCCAGCAGCTTAGGGAGGGATTCATTTTACGAGCAGTACTTC.

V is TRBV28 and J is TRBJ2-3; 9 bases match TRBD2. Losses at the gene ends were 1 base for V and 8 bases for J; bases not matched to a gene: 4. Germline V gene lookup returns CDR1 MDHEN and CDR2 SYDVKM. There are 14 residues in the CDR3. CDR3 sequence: CASSLSSGTVTQYF. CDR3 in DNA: TGTGCCAGCAGTTTATCTAGCGGGACTGTTACGCAGTATTTT.

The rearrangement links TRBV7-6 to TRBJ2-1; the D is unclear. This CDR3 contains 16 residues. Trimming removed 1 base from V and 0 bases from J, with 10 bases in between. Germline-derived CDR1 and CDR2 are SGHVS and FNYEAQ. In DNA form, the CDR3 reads TGTGCCAGCAGCTTAGGGCCTGGAAGCTCCTACAATGAGCAGTTCTTC. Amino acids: CASSLGPGSSYNEQFF.

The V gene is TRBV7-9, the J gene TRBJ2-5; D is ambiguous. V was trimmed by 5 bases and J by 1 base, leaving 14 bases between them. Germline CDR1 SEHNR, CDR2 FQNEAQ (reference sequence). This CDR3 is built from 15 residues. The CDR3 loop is CASSTDGHRQETQYF. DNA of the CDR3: TGTGCCAGCAGCACGGACGGGCATCGCCAAGAGACCCAGTACTTC.

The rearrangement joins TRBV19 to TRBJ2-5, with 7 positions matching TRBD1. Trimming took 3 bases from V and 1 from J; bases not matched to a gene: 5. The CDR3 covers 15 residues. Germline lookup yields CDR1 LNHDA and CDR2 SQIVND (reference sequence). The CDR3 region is CASSMVGTAQETQYF. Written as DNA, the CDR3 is TGTGCCAGTAGTATGGTGGGGACAGCCCAAGAGACCCAGTACTTC. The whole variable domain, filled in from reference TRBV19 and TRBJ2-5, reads DGGITQSPKYLFRKEGQNVTLSCEQNLNHDAMYWYRQDPGQGLRLIYYSQIVNDFQKGDIAEGYSVSREKKESFPLTVTSAQKNPTAFYLCASSMVGTAQETQYFGPGTRLLVL.

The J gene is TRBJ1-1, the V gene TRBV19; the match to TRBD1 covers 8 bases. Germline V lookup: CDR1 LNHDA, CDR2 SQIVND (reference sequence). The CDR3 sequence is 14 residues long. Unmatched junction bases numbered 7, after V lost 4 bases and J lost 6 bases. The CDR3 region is CASSTRQGTPEAFF. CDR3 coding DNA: TGTGCCAGTAGTACAAGACAGGGGACCCCTGAAGCTTTCTTT.

CDR3 in amino acids: CASKGTGWGDYGYTF. CDR3 DNA: TGTGCCAGCAAGGGTACCGGATGGGGTGACTATGGCTACACCTTC. The rearrangement uses TRBV5-4 and TRBJ1-2; D remains ambiguous. Deletions cut 6 bases from V and 3 bases from J, with 18 bases between. The CDR3 is made up of 15 amino acids. The germline V gene has CDR1 SGHNT and CDR2 YYREEE (reference sequence).

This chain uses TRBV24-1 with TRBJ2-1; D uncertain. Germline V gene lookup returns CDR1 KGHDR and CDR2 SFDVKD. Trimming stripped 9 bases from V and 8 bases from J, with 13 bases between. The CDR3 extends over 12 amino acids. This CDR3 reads CATSTYTDEQFF. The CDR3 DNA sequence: TGTGCCACCTCTACCTATACAGATGAGCAGTTCTTC.

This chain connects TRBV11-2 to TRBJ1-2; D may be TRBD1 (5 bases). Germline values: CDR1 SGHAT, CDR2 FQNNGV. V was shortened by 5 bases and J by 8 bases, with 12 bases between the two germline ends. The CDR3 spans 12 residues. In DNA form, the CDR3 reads TGTGCCAGCAGCAAAAGGGACCACGGCTACACCTTC. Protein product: CASSKRDHGYTF.

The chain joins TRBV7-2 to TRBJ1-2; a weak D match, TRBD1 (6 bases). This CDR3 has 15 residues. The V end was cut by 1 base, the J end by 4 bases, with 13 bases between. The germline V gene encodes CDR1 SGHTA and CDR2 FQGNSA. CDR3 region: CASSLDLGALYGYTF. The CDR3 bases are TGTGCCAGCAGCTTAGATCTGGGGGCTCTCTATGGCTACACCTTC.

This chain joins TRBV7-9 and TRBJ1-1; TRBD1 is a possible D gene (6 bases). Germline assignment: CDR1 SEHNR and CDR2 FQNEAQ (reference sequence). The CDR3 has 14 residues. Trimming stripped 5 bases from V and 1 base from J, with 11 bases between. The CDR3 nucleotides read TGTGCCAGCAGCAAACCGGGACAGAACACTGAAGCTTTCTTT. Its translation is CASSKPGQNTEAFF.

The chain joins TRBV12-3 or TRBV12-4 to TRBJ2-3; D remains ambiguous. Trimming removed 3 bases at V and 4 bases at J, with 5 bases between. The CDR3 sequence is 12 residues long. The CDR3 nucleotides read TGTGCCAGCAGTTTGAGCGCAGATACGCAGTATTTT. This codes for CASSLSADTQYF.

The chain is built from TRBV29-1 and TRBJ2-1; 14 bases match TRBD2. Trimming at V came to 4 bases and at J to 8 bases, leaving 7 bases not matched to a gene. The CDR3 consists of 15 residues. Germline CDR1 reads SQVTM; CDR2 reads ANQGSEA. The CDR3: CSVAPTSGGGDEQFF. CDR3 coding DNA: TGCAGCGTTGCCCCGACTAGCGGGGGGGGCGATGAGCAGTTCTTC.